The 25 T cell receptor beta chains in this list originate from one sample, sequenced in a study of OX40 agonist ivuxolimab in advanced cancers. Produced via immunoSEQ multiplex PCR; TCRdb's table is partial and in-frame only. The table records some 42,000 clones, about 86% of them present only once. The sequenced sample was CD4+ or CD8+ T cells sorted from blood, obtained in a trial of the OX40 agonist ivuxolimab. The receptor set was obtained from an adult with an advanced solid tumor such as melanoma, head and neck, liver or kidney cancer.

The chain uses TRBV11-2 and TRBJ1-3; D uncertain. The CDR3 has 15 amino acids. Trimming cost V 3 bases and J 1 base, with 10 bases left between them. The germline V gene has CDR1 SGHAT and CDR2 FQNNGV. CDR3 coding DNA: TGTGCCAGCAGCTTGGTGCAGTCTTCTGGAAACACCATATATTTT. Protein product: CASSLVQSSGNTIYF.

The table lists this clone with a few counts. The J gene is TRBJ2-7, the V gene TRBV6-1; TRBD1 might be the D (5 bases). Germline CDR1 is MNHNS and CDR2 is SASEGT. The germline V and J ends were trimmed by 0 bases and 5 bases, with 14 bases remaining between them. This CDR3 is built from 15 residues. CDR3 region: CASSEAPGRANEQYF. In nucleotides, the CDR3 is TGTGCCAGCAGTGAAGCGCCGGGCAGGGCTAACGAGCAGTACTTC.

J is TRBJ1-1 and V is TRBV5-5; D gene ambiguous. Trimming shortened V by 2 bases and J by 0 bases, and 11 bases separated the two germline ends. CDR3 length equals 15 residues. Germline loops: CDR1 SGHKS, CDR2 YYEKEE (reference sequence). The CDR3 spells CASSFGRNMNTEAFF. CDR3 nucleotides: TGTGCCAGCAGCTTTGGGCGTAACATGAACACTGAAGCTTTCTTT.

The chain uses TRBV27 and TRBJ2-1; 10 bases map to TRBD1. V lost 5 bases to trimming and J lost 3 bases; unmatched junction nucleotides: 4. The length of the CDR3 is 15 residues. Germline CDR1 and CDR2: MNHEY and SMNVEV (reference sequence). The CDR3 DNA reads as TGTGCCAGCAGTCTAGGGACAGGGGTCTACAATGAGCAGTTCTTC. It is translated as CASSLGTGVYNEQFF.

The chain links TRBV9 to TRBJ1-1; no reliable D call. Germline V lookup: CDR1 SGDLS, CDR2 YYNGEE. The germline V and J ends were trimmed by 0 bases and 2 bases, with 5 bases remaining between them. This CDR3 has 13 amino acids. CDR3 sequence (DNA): TGTGCCAGCAGCGTAGGGGAAAACACTGAAGCTTTCTTT. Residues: CASSVGENTEAFF. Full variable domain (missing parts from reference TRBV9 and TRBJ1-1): DSGVTQTPKHLITATGQRVTLRCSPRSGDLSVYWYQQSLDQGLQFLIQYYNGEERAKGNILERFSAQQFPDLHSELNLSSLELGDSALYFCASSVGENTEAFFGQGTRLTVV.

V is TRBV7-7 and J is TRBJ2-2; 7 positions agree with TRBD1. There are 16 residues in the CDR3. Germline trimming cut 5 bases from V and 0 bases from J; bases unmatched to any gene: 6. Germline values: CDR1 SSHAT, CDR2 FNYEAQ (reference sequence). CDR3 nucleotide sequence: TGTGCCAGCAGCCCCTTGACAGGGACGAACACCGGGGAGCTGTTTTTT. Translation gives CASSPLTGTNTGELFF.

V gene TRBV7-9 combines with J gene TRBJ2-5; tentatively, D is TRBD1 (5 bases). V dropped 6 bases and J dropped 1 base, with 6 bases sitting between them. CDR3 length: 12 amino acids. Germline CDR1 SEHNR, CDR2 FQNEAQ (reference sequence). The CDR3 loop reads CASRTVQETQYF. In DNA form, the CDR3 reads TGTGCCAGCAGGACAGTCCAAGAGACCCAGTACTTC.

CDR3 in DNA: TGTGCCAGCAGCTTAGGGACACATGGGGCCAATGAGCAGTTCTTC. Amino acids: CASSLGTHGANEQFF. The V gene is TRBV11-2, the J gene TRBJ2-1; D possibly corresponds to TRBD1 (5 bases). V gave up 1 base and J gave up 6 bases, with 13 bases separating them. Germline V gene lookup returns CDR1 SGHAT and CDR2 FQNNGV. There are 15 residues in the CDR3. Using reference TRBV11-2 and TRBJ2-1 for the parts outside the CDR3, the full variable domain is EAGVAQSPRYKIIEKRQSVAFWCNPISGHATLYWYQQILGQGPKLLIQFQNNGVVDDSQLPKDRFSAERLKGVDSTLKIQPAKLEDSAVYLCASSLGTHGANEQFFGPGTRLTVL.

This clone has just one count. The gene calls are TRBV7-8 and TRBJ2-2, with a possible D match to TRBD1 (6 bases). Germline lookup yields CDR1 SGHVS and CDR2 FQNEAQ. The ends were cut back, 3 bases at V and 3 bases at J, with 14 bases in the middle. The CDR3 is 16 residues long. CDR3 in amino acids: CASSLVRDIDTGELFF. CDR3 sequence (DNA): TGTGCCAGCAGCTTGGTCCGGGACATAGACACCGGGGAGCTGTTTTTT. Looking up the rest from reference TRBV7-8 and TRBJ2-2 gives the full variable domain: GAGVSQSPRYKVAKRGQDVALRCDPISGHVSLFWYQQALGQGPEFLTYFQNEAQLDKSGLPSDRFFAERPEGSVSTLKIQRTQQEDSAVYLCASSLVRDIDTGELFFGEGSRLTVL.

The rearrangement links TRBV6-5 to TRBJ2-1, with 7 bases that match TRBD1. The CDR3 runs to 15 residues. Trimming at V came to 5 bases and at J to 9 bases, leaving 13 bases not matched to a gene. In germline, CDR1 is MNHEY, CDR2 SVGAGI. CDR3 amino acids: CASSHDRAVGGEQFF. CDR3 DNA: TGTGCCAGCAGTCACGACAGGGCGGTGGGTGGTGAGCAGTTCTTC.

As DNA, the CDR3 is TGTGCCAGCAGCTTCGGTCCCACTGAAGCTTTCTTT. It translates to CASSFGPTEAFF. The chain carries TRBV11-3 and TRBJ1-1, with D uncertain. Trimming took off 3 bases at V and 4 bases at J, with 6 bases between the two ends. Germline lookup yields CDR1 SGHNT and CDR2 YENEEA. There are 12 residues in the CDR3. Combining the CDR3 with reference TRBV11-3 and TRBJ1-1 gives the whole variable domain EAGVVQSPRYKIIEKKQPVAFWCNPISGHNTLYWYLQNLGQGPELLIRYENEEAVDDSQLPKDRFSAERLKGVDSTLKIQPAELGDSAVYLCASSFGPTEAFFGQGTRLTVV.

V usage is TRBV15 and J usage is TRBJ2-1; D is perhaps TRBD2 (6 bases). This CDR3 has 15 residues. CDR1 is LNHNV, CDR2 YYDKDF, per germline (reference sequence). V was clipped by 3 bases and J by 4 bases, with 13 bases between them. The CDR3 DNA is TGTGCCACCAGCAGGGACGGGACTGATTACAATGAGCAGTTCTTC. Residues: CATSRDGTDYNEQFF.

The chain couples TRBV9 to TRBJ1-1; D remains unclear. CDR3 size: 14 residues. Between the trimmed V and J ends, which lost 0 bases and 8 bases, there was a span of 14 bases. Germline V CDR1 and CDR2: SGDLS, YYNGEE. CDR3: CASSVGGYRSEAFF. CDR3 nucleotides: TGTGCCAGCAGCGTAGGTGGGTATCGGTCGGAAGCTTTCTTT.

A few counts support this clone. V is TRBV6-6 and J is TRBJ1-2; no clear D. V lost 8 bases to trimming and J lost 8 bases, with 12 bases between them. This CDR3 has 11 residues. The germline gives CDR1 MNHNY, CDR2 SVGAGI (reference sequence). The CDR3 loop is CASGLIDGYTF. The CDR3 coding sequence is TGTGCCAGCGGGCTTATAGACGGCTACACCTTC.

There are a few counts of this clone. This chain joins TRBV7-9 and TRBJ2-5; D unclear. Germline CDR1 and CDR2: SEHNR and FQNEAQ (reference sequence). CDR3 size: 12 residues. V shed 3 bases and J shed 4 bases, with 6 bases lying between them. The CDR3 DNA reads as TGTGCCAGCAGCTTGGATAGAGAGACCCAGTACTTC. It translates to CASSLDRETQYF.

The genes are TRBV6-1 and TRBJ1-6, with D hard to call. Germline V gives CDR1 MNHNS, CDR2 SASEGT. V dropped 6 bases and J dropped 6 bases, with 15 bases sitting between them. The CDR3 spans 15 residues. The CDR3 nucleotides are TGTGCCAGCAGACTTACCTTGGTCTTTAATTCACCCCTCCACTTT. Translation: CASRLTLVFNSPLHF.

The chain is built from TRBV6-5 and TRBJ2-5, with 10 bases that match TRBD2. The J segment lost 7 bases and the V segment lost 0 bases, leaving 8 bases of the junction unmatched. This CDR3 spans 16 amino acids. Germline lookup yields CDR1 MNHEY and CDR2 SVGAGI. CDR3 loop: CASSYSGTSAPGTQYF. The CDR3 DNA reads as TGTGCCAGCAGTTACTCTGGGACTAGCGCTCCTGGGACCCAGTACTTC.

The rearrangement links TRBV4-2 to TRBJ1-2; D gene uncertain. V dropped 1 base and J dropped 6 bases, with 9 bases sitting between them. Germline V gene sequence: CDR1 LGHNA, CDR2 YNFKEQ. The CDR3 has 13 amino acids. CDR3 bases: TGTGCCAGCAGCCAAGGAGCGGGGAATGGCTACACCTTC. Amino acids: CASSQGAGNGYTF.

The CDR3 sequence: CASSLVAGTQYF. In DNA, the CDR3 is TGTGCCAGCAGCTTAGTGGCCGGGACCCAGTACTTC. This rearrangement joins TRBV7-9 to TRBJ2-5; D not certain. The germline V and J ends were trimmed by 1 base and 7 bases, with 7 bases remaining between them. Germline CDR1 SEHNR, CDR2 FQNEAQ (reference sequence). The CDR3 runs to 12 residues.

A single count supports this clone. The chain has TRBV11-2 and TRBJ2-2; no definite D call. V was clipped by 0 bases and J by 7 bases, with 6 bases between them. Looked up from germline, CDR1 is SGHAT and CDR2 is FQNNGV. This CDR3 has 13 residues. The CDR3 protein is CASSLDGVGELFF. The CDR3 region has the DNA TGTGCCAGCAGCTTAGATGGTGTCGGGGAGCTGTTTTTT.

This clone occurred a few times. The CDR3 DNA follows: TGTGCCAGCAGCTCAACAGAGACTAATCAGCCCCAGCATTTT. Translating it yields CASSSTETNQPQHF. The rearrangement uses TRBV7-8 and TRBJ1-5; D is unclear. CDR1 is SGHVS and CDR2 is FQNEAQ in the germline V gene. The CDR3 loop spans 14 amino acids. V lost 4 bases and J lost 4, with 11 bases in between.

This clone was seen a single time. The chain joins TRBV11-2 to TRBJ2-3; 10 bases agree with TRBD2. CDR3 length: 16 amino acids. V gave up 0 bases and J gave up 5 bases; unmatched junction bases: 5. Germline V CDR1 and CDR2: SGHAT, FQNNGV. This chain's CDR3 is CASSLEAGGRVDTQYF. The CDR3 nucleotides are TGTGCCAGCAGCTTAGAAGCGGGGGGGCGTGTAGATACGCAGTATTTT.

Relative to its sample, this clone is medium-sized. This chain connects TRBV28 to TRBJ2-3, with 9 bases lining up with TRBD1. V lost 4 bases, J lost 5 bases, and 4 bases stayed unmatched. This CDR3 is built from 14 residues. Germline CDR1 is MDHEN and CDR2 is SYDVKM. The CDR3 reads CASSWDRVLDTQYF. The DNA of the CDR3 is TGTGCCAGCAGTTGGGACAGGGTTCTAGATACGCAGTATTTT.

The CDR3 bases are TGTGCCAGCAGCTTCGACAGGGTACTCACCGGGGAGCTGTTTTTT. Protein: CASSFDRVLTGELFF. The V gene is TRBV5-5, the J gene TRBJ2-2; 7 bases are a match to TRBD1. The CDR3 totals 15 residues. The junction had 5 bases not matched to a gene; V was cut back by 2 bases and J by 4 bases. Germline CDR1 reads SGHKS; CDR2 reads YYEKEE (reference sequence).

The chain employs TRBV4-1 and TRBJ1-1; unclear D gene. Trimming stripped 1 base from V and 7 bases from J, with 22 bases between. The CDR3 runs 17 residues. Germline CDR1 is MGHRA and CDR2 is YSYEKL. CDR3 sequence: CASSQAIMAAWIGEAFF. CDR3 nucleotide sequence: TGCGCCAGCAGCCAAGCCATTATGGCGGCCTGGATTGGTGAAGCTTTCTTT.